Listed here are 14 T cell receptor beta chains from one sample, sequenced in a study of blood T cells in healthy people across ages. It was with a sample-barcoded 5' primer and a J-beta primer mix that a second PCR of about 6 to 11 cycles was run. TCRdb re-derived calls from the 5' RACE reads in MiXCR, one entry per CDR3 protein. The table shows fewer than 900,000 distinct CDR3 sequences, with 35% to 40% occurring only once. The sample taken for sequencing was blood. These receptor sequences come from a man aged 18 to 30 in good health.

This clonotype came up once. The V call is TRBV9, the J call TRBJ1-2; D remains unclear. This CDR3 region has 17 residues. Trimming removed 4 bases at V and 4 bases at J, with 23 bases between. From germline, CDR1 is SGDLS and CDR2 YYNGEE. The CDR3: CASSQDRASRGSYGYTF. CDR3 coding DNA: TGTGCCAGCAGCCAAGATAGGGCCAGCCGGGGATCCTATGGCTACACCTTC.

Ten or more counts support this clonotype. The chain links TRBV20-1 to TRBJ2-1, with no clear D. This CDR3 is 12 amino acids long. Per the germline V gene, CDR1 is DFQATT and CDR2 is SNEGSKA (reference sequence). Trimming stripped 5 bases from V and 7 bases from J, with 12 bases between. The CDR3 protein is CSAGPWINEQFF. CDR3 coding DNA: TGCAGTGCTGGACCGTGGATTAATGAGCAGTTCTTC.

This clonotype was counted ten times or more. The chain is built from TRBV7-2 and TRBJ1-1; tentative D call: TRBD1 (5 bases). Trimming took off 5 bases at V and 8 bases at J, with 12 bases between the two ends. Germline CDR1 reads SGHTA; CDR2 reads FQGNSA. This CDR3 is built from 12 residues. The CDR3 DNA sequence: TGTGCCAGCAGCCCTCCGGGACGAGAAGCTTTCTTT. This sequence encodes CASSPPGREAFF.

The chain carries TRBV29-1 and TRBJ2-3; TRBD2 matches at 13 bases. The CDR3 is 16 residues long. The germline CDR1 and CDR2 sequences are SQVTM and ANQGSEA. The V segment lost 4 bases and the J segment 2 bases; nucleotides outside the gene matches: 6. The CDR3 region has the DNA TGCAGCGTTGTCCCGACTAGCGGGGGGCCCACAGATACGCAGTATTTT. Amino acid sequence: CSVVPTSGGPTDTQYF.

In its sample, this clonotype was seen a few times. The chain employs TRBV12-3 or TRBV12-4 and TRBJ2-1; 11 nucleotides agree with TRBD2. V was pared by 3 bases and J by 9 bases, with 7 bases of the junction left unmatched. The CDR3 contains 15 residues. This chain's CDR3 is CASSFLAGGPAEQFF. As DNA, the CDR3 is TGTGCCAGCAGTTTTTTAGCGGGAGGGCCGGCTGAGCAGTTCTTC.

The table lists this clonotype with many counts. This rearrangement joins TRBV4-1 to TRBJ2-5; 10 bases agree with TRBD2. CDR3 size: 17 residues. Germline values: CDR1 MGHRA, CDR2 YSYEKL. The ends lost 7 bases at V and 5 bases at J; junction bases unmatched: 16. CDR3 loop: CASKPGPTSGVGETQYF. CDR3 sequence (DNA): TGCGCCAGCAAACCCGGACCTACTAGCGGGGTTGGGGAGACCCAGTACTTC.

This clonotype was detected many times. The chain carries TRBV9 and TRBJ2-7; D perhaps matches TRBD2 (5 bases). Germline assignment: CDR1 SGDLS and CDR2 YYNGEE. The CDR3 contains 13 residues. Trimming left V 4 bases short and J 5 bases short, with 13 bases between. The chain's CDR3 is CASSPRPRDEQYF. The DNA of the CDR3 is TGTGCCAGCAGCCCCCGTCCGCGGGACGAGCAGTACTTC.

The chain combines TRBV7-6 with TRBJ1-6; maybe TRBD1 (6 bases). The germline V and J ends were trimmed by 5 bases and 9 bases, with 14 bases remaining between them. Germline V gives CDR1 SGHVS, CDR2 FNYEAQ. The CDR3 has 14 residues. CDR3 sequence reads: CASSRSGAGSPLHF. DNA of the CDR3: TGTGCCAGCAGCCGATCAGGGGCCGGTTCACCCCTCCACTTT.

The rearrangement joins TRBV5-1 to TRBJ2-7; D unresolved. In germline, CDR1 is SGHRS, CDR2 YFSETQ. V was cut by 0 bases and J by 6 bases, with 16 bases left in between. CDR3 size: 15 residues. This CDR3 reads CASSLAIGFKGEQYF. The DNA of the CDR3 is TGCGCCAGCAGCTTGGCCATCGGGTTCAAGGGCGAGCAGTACTTC.

This clonotype has a count of ten or more. The CDR3 loop is CASSPLGGGYTF. Here the CDR3 DNA reads TGTGCCAGCAGTCCCCTGGGGGGTGGCTACACCTTC. The V gene is TRBV12-3 or TRBV12-4, the J gene TRBJ1-2; a possible D gene is TRBD1 (5 bases). Trimming cost V 5 bases and J 7 bases, with 11 bases left between them. CDR3 size: 12 residues.

This clonotype was detected ten times or more. The chain joins TRBV5-5 to TRBJ2-7; 8 bases are shared with TRBD2. The CDR3 spans 16 residues. Germline V lookup: CDR1 SGHKS, CDR2 YYEKEE (reference sequence). The ends lost 1 base at V and 3 bases at J; junction bases unmatched: 9. The CDR3, as DNA: TGTGCCAGCAGCTTGCGTTCCGGGGGGGCGGACTACGAGCAGTACTTC. Amino acids: CASSLRSGGADYEQYF.

This clonotype was found once. This chain links TRBV20-1 with TRBJ1-3; unclear D gene. There are 14 residues in the CDR3. Between the trimmed V and J ends, which lost 6 bases and 0 bases, there was a span of 12 bases. Looked up from germline, CDR1 is DFQATT and CDR2 is SNEGSKA (reference sequence). The CDR3 nucleotides read TGCAGTGCCGACCCTAGTGCCTCTGGAAACACCATATATTTT. Its translation is CSADPSASGNTIYF.

This clonotype has more than one count but fewer than ten. The V and J genes are TRBV29-1 and TRBJ1-1, with D tentatively TRBD1 (5 bases). Germline assignment: CDR1 SQVTM and CDR2 ANQGSEA. The V gene lost 8 bases and the J gene lost 2 bases, with 15 bases spanning the gap. The CDR3 consists of 13 residues. Here the CDR3 DNA reads TGCAGCACCCTCGGGACGGAAAACACTGAAGCTTTCTTT. Its translation: CSTLGTENTEAFF. The full variable domain, in which reference TRBV29-1 and TRBJ1-1 provide the parts outside the CDR3, is SAVISQKPSRDICQRGTSLTIQCQVDSQVTMMFWYRQQPGQSLTLIATANQGSEATYESGFVIDKFPISRPNLTFSTLTVSNMSPEDSSIYLCSTLGTENTEAFFGQGTRLTVV.

J is TRBJ2-5 and V is TRBV6-2 or TRBV6-3; TRBD2 agrees at 7 bases. Germline-derived CDR1 and CDR2 are MNHEY and SVGEGT. CDR3 length: 14 amino acids. V lost 5 bases to trimming and J lost 5 bases; unmatched junction nucleotides: 8. CDR3 residues: CASSAETSRETQYF. CDR3 bases: TGTGCCAGCAGTGCTGAGACTAGCCGTGAGACCCAGTACTTC.